The source of this T cell receptor beta chain is a study of beta chain features in type 1 diabetes. Study-wide points: Naive, central memory and Treg TCRB repertoires appeared more alike in patients than in healthy donors. Shorter TCRB CDR3s, moderately but significantly so, marked every one of the four CD4+ subsets in Type 1 diabetes patients.

This clone was counted only a few times. No antigen is known for it. J was trimmed by 6 bases and V by 6 bases; bases with no gene match: 7. This CDR3 spans 14 amino acids. The V gene's germline CDR1 is SSHAT and CDR2 FNYEAQ (reference sequence). What was sequenced were expressed TCRB transcripts, since all of the isolated RNA had been reverse transcribed. Assay: immunoSEQ multiplex PCR; the TCRdb copy retains only in-frame clones and omits some. This table has about 650,000 clones, around 12% appearing once. This chain uses TRBV7-7 with TRBJ2-2; 7 nucleotides match TRBD1. The receptor was isolated from a man under 40 with type 1 diabetes. The source material was naive CD4+ T cells from blood. The CDR3: CASRPTGVAGELFF. CDR3 sequence (DNA): TGTGCCAGCAGACCCACAGGGGTTGCCGGGGAGCTGTTTTTT.